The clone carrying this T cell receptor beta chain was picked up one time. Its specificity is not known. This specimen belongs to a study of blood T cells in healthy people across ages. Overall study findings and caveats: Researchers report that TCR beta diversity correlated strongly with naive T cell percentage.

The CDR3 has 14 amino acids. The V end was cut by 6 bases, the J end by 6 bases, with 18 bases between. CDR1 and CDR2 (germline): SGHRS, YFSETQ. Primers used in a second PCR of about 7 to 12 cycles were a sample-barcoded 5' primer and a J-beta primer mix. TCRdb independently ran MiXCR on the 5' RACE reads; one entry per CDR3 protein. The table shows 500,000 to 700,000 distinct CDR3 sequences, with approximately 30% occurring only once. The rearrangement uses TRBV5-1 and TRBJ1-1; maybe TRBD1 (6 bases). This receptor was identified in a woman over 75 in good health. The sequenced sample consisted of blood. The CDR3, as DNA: TGCGCCAGCAACACAGGGAGGGTGAGCGCTGAAGCTTTCTTT. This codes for CASNTGRVSAEAFF.